The 14 T cell receptor beta chains below were found in one sample sequenced in a study of blood T cell repertoires in COVID-19. Libraries were prepared by immunoSEQ multiplex PCR; TCRdb keeps only in-frame clonotypes and omits some of them. The repertoire holds fewer than 40,000 clones, with 70% to 90% as singletons. Source material: peripheral blood. Receptor source: a man between 65 and 85 years old with active COVID-19.

CDR3: CASRGTSPYNEQFF. Here the CDR3 DNA reads TGTGCCAGCAGGGGGACTAGTCCCTACAATGAGCAGTTCTTC. The chain employs TRBV6-6 and TRBJ2-1; the match to TRBD2 covers 8 bases. The CDR3 consists of 14 residues. V trimming: 6 bases; J trimming: 2 bases; junction bases outside the gene matches: 3. Per the germline V gene, CDR1 is MNHNY and CDR2 is SVGAGI (reference sequence).

The V call is TRBV7-2, the J call TRBJ2-6; 7 nucleotides match TRBD1. The germline CDR1 and CDR2 sequences are SGHTA and FQGNSA. The CDR3 loop spans 15 amino acids. The ends lost 3 bases at V and 4 bases at J; junction bases unmatched: 3. CDR3 in amino acids: CASSFRGTGANVLTF. The CDR3, as DNA: TGTGCCAGCAGCTTCAGGGGGACCGGGGCCAACGTCCTGACTTTC.

The V gene is TRBV7-8, the J gene TRBJ1-1; D unresolved. The CDR3 contains 15 residues. Germline assignment: CDR1 SGHVS and CDR2 FQNEAQ. V was cut by 1 base and J by 2 bases, with 11 bases left in between. CDR3 region: CASSLVASTNTEAFF. In DNA, the CDR3 is TGTGCCAGCAGCTTAGTAGCCAGTACCAACACTGAAGCTTTCTTT.

V usage is TRBV15 and J usage is TRBJ2-2, with TRBD2 identical over 10 bases. The length of the CDR3 is 17 residues. J gave up 7 bases and V 4 bases, and 12 bases lay outside the gene matches. The germline CDR1 and CDR2 sequences are LNHNV and YYDKDF (reference sequence). The CDR3 region is CATSKDTLAGAGGELFF. The DNA of the CDR3 is TGTGCCACCAGCAAAGACACCCTAGCGGGGGCTGGCGGGGAGCTGTTTTTT. Drawing the rest from reference TRBV15 and TRBJ2-2, the complete variable domain is DAMVIQNPRYQVTQFGKPVTLSCSQTLNHNVMYWYQQKSSQAPKLLFHYYDKDFNNEADTPDNFQSRRPNTSFCFLDIRSPGLGDTAMYLCATSKDTLAGAGGELFFGEGSRLTVL.

The gene calls are TRBV28 and TRBJ2-7; the D gene is possibly TRBD1 (5 bases). The CDR3 runs to 12 residues. Germline CDR1 reads MDHEN; CDR2 reads SYDVKM. Trimming cost V 6 bases and J 1 base, with 7 bases left between them. The CDR3 loop reads CASRDTSYEQYF. CDR3 in DNA: TGTGCCAGCAGGGACACGTCCTACGAGCAGTACTTC.

The chain links TRBV6-2 or TRBV6-3 to TRBJ1-1; D uncertain. The ends were cut back, 1 base at V and 3 bases at J, with 6 bases in the middle. CDR3 length equals 13 residues. Germline V lookup: CDR1 MNHEY, CDR2 SVGEGT. CDR3 sequence reads: CASSYWSDTEAFF. The CDR3 DNA sequence: TGTGCCAGCAGTTACTGGTCAGACACTGAAGCTTTCTTT.

The CDR3 sequence is CASSESGRASDTQYF. DNA for the CDR3: TGTGCCAGCAGCGAAAGCGGGAGGGCCTCAGATACGCAGTATTTT. The chain joins TRBV9 to TRBJ2-3, with 10 bases fitting TRBD2. The CDR3 runs to 15 residues. Looked up from germline, CDR1 is SGDLS and CDR2 is YYNGEE. V lost 3 bases to trimming and J lost 4 bases; unmatched junction nucleotides: 5.

This chain connects TRBV5-6 to TRBJ1-6; the D gene is possibly TRBD1 (5 bases). This CDR3 is built from 15 residues. CDR1 and CDR2 from the germline V gene are SGHDT and YYEEEE. V lost 0 bases and J lost 7, with 11 bases in between. The CDR3 loop reads CASSLAHKGNSPLHF. CDR3 in DNA: TGTGCCAGCAGCTTGGCCCATAAGGGGAATTCACCCCTCCACTTT.

CDR3 sequence reads: CASGLPRQRNNEQFF. CDR3 bases: TGTGCTAGTGGTTTGCCCCGACAGAGAAACAATGAGCAGTTCTTC. The rearrangement links TRBV12-5 to TRBJ2-1; weak D call: TRBD1 (5 bases). Per the germline V gene, CDR1 is LGHNT and CDR2 is FRNRAP. CDR3 length: 15 amino acids. V lost 2 bases and J 5 bases, leaving 13 bases between the germline ends.

The chain is built from TRBV2 and TRBJ2-7; D might be TRBD2 (6 bases). The CDR3 spans 16 residues. Per the germline V gene, CDR1 is SNHLY and CDR2 is FYNNEI. The V gene lost 1 base and the J gene lost 4 bases, with 17 bases spanning the gap. CDR3 loop: CASSEVSRRVAYEQYF. The CDR3 bases are TGTGCCAGCAGTGAAGTTTCCAGGAGGGTTGCATACGAGCAGTACTTC.

The chain couples TRBV7-2 to TRBJ2-7, with 8 bases aligning to TRBD2. The CDR3 is 16 residues long. The V and J ends lost 0 bases and 3 bases, in that order; junction bases with no gene match: 7. Germline-derived CDR1 and CDR2 are SGHTA and FQGNSA. The CDR3 here is CASSLALVAGLYEQYF. The CDR3 DNA sequence: TGTGCCAGCAGCTTAGCGCTGGTAGCGGGGCTCTACGAGCAGTACTTC.

The V gene is TRBV29-1, the J gene TRBJ1-5; 7 nucleotides align to TRBD1. With V trimmed by 4 bases and J by 8 bases, 5 bases remained unmatched. Germline V gene sequence: CDR1 SQVTM, CDR2 ANQGSEA. The CDR3 extends over 12 amino acids. Written as DNA, the CDR3 is TGCAGCGTTGCACAGGGGAGCAAGCCCCAGCATTTT. Translation gives CSVAQGSKPQHF.

The rearrangement uses TRBV19 and TRBJ1-5; possibly TRBD1 for D (5 bases). CDR1 LNHDA and CDR2 SQIVND come from the germline V gene (reference sequence). V was cut by 5 bases and J by 0 bases, with 5 bases left in between. This CDR3 spans 13 amino acids. The CDR3 region is CASSGHSNQPQHF. The CDR3 DNA reads TGTGCCAGTAGTGGACATAGCAATCAGCCCCAGCATTTT.

The chain is built from TRBV11-3 and TRBJ2-2; 10 positions agree with TRBD1. The V segment lost 5 bases and the J segment 5 bases; nucleotides outside the gene matches: 5. CDR1 is SGHNT, CDR2 YENEEA, per germline. This CDR3 contains 15 residues. The CDR3 DNA reads TGTGCCAGCAGCGCCCGGGACAGGGGAACCGGGGAGCTGTTTTTT. Its translation: CASSARDRGTGELFF.